This entry lists 15 T cell receptor beta chains sequenced from one sample in a study of glioma-infiltrating T cells. Using RNA template, CDR3s of TCR alpha and beta were amplified with iRepertoire arm-PCR. One entry per CDR3 protein, called by TCRdb with MiXCR from the multiplex PCR reads. The repertoire holds under 4,000 distinct CDR3 sequences, with around 85% as singletons. Material: glioma tissue, nonneoplastic brain tissue, or PBMCs (not recorded which). The receptor source for this set is a human donor with low-grade glioma or glioblastoma, undergoing nonglioma brain surgery, or in good health (not recorded which).

Points on this clonotype: The library was built for alpha chains, so this beta chain is an off-target read and its size means little. This CDR3 is CASSGQTSTYEQYF. CDR3 bases: TGTGCCAGCAGTGGGCAAACATCTACCTACGAGCAGTACTTC. This chain connects TRBV2 to TRBJ2-7; no clear D gene. Germline lookup yields CDR1 SNHLY and CDR2 FYNNEI. V was trimmed by 4 bases and J by 2 bases, leaving 12 bases between them. The CDR3 runs to 14 residues.

As to this clonotype: For a library built for alpha chains, this beta chain is a stray read; little rests on its size. The J gene is TRBJ2-1, the V gene TRBV6-1, with D tentatively TRBD2 (5 bases). V was cut by 6 bases and J by 9 bases, with 9 bases left in between. Germline-derived CDR1 and CDR2 are MNHNS and SASEGT. There are 11 residues in the CDR3. The CDR3 here is CASRTSGEQFF. The DNA of the CDR3 is TGTGCCAGCAGAACTAGTGGTGAGCAGTTCTTC.

With regard to this clonotype: This beta chain turned up in a library designed for alpha chains; as an off-target read, its abundance says little. This chain links TRBV20-1 with TRBJ1-1; a weak D match, TRBD1 (6 bases). This CDR3 is 14 amino acids long. V dropped 6 bases and J dropped 3 bases, with 17 bases sitting between them. Looked up from germline, CDR1 is DFQATT and CDR2 is SNEGSKA (reference sequence). As DNA, the CDR3 is TGCAGTGCCAGTCGCCTCGGGGGCTACACTGAAGCTTTCTTT. Its protein is CSASRLGGYTEAFF.

In the case of this clonotype: As an off-target read in a library built for alpha chains, this beta chain has a frequency of little significance. This chain links TRBV4-1 with TRBJ2-3; unclear D gene. This CDR3 region has 12 residues. CDR1 is MGHRA, CDR2 YSYEKL, per germline. Trimming took off 5 bases at V and 5 bases at J, with 8 bases between the two ends. The CDR3 DNA follows: TGCGCCAGCAGCAACCCAAAAGATACGCAGTATTTT. Translated, it gives CASSNPKDTQYF.

As to this clonotype: In a library made to pick up alpha chains, this beta chain is a stray read with a size that means little. CDR3 amino acids: CASSLSGQGQNVLTF. The DNA for the CDR3 is TGTGCCAGCAGCCTTAGTGGACAGGGTCAAAACGTCCTGACTTTC. This chain joins TRBV7-2 and TRBJ2-6; 8 nucleotides agree with TRBD1. The CDR3 loop spans 15 amino acids. Germline V gives CDR1 SGHTA, CDR2 FQGNSA. V lost 5 bases and J lost 10; bases outside the gene matches: 10.

In the case of this clonotype: In a library made to pick up alpha chains, this beta chain is a stray read with a size that means little. V gene TRBV20-1 combines with J gene TRBJ2-3; a possible D gene is TRBD2 (5 bases). Trimming removed 4 bases at V and 4 bases at J, with 15 bases between. The CDR3 sequence is 14 residues long. Germline assignment: CDR1 DFQATT and CDR2 SNEGSKA (reference sequence). In DNA form, the CDR3 reads TGCAGTGCTAAGAAGGCGGGTAGCGCAGATACGCAGTATTTT. This codes for CSAKKAGSADTQYF.

This clonotype was seen only once. This beta chain was picked up by a library intended for alpha chains and is off target, so its count carries little meaning. The chain couples TRBV19 to TRBJ2-3; D is unclear. CDR3 length: 13 amino acids. V lost 4 bases, J lost 6 bases, and 11 bases lay in between. Germline V lookup: CDR1 LNHDA, CDR2 SQIVND (reference sequence). CDR3 amino acids: CASSTGLGDTQYF. The CDR3 bases are TGTGCCAGTAGTACCGGGCTCGGGGATACGCAGTATTTT.

On this clonotype itself: This beta chain is an off-target read within a library intended for alpha chains, so its frequency means little. The V call is TRBV28, the J call TRBJ2-1; D unclear. Trimming left V 4 bases short and J 12 bases short, with 13 bases between. Germline CDR1 is MDHEN and CDR2 is SYDVKM. The CDR3 has 12 residues. This chain's CDR3 is CASSSPGKGQFF. In DNA, the CDR3 is TGTGCCAGCAGTTCCCCAGGCAAAGGGCAGTTCTTC.

In the case of this clonotype: Since the library was made to target alpha chains, this beta chain is a stray read and its abundance is not meaningful. V usage is TRBV20-1 and J usage is TRBJ2-5; D unclear. There are 14 residues in the CDR3. Germline V CDR1 and CDR2: DFQATT, SNEGSKA (reference sequence). The V and J ends lost 0 bases and 2 bases respectively, with 10 bases between them. CDR3 sequence (DNA): TGCAGTGCTAGAGATTCGTTAGGGCAAGAGACCCAGTACTTC. Its protein is CSARDSLGQETQYF.

With respect to this clonotype: Since it is a stray read in a library aimed at alpha chains, this beta chain has a size that is not meaningful. The chain joins TRBV29-1 to TRBJ2-1, with 10 positions matching TRBD1. The germline gives CDR1 SQVTM, CDR2 ANQGSEA. The junction had 7 bases not matched to a gene; V was cut back by 7 bases and J by 4 bases. The CDR3 is 14 amino acids. The CDR3 loop reads CSGLGQGTYNEQFF. In DNA, the CDR3 is TGCAGCGGCCTGGGACAGGGGACGTACAATGAGCAGTTCTTC.

Comments on this clonotype: This beta chain represents an off-target read in a library built for alpha chains; its size is of limited meaning. This chain links TRBV7-2 with TRBJ1-5; D gene unclear. Trimming pared 5 bases from V and 4 bases from J, leaving 9 bases between. The V gene's germline CDR1 is SGHTA and CDR2 FQGNSA. This CDR3 is 13 amino acids long. The chain's CDR3 is CASSSRENQPQHF. The CDR3 nucleotides are TGTGCCAGCAGCAGCCGGGAAAATCAGCCCCAGCATTTT.

Concerning this clonotype: Found in a library prepared for alpha chains, this beta chain is an off-target read, and its abundance has little meaning. The J gene is TRBJ2-7, the V gene TRBV20-1, with D possibly TRBD1 on 6 matching bases. There are 14 residues in the CDR3. Germline CDR1 reads DFQATT; CDR2 reads SNEGSKA (reference sequence). Deletions cut 0 bases from V and 5 bases from J, with 14 bases between. The DNA for the CDR3 is TGCAGTGCTAGAGATTCTTTCAGGGGCCACGAGCAGTACTTC. Translation gives CSARDSFRGHEQYF.

Note on this clonotype: As an off-target read in a library built for alpha chains, this beta chain has a frequency of little significance. The DNA for the CDR3 is TGTGCCAGCAGTTTAGGTGGGGCTTCTGAAGCTTTCTTT. Residues: CASSLGGASEAFF. The V call is TRBV6-1, the J call TRBJ1-1; weak D call: TRBD1 (5 bases). V lost 5 bases to trimming and J lost 6 bases, with 13 bases between them. Per the germline V gene, CDR1 is MNHNS and CDR2 is SASEGT. The CDR3 is 13 residues long.

In the case of this clonotype: Because this beta chain is a stray read in a library intended to capture alpha chains, its abundance should not be given much weight. The chain employs TRBV20-1 and TRBJ2-7; D is undetermined. The V end was cut by 3 bases, the J end by 5 bases, with 23 bases between. Germline loops: CDR1 DFQATT, CDR2 SNEGSKA (reference sequence). The CDR3 has 16 residues. DNA of the CDR3: TGCAGTGCTAGTGGCATCGAAGACCTTCCCGCGGACGAGCAGTACTTC. This sequence encodes CSASGIEDLPADEQYF.

Remarks on this clonotype: This beta chain appears as a stray read in a library generated for alpha chains; its size is not informative. The V and J genes are TRBV25-1 and TRBJ1-6, with 9 bases fitting TRBD1. Per germline, CDR1 MGHDK and CDR2 SYGVNS. The CDR3 contains 16 residues. V dropped 4 bases and J dropped 0; count of bases not matched to a gene: 1. Here the CDR3 DNA reads TGTGCCAGCAGTGCGACAGGGGGCTCCTATAATTCACCCCTCCACTTT. The encoded protein is CASSATGGSYNSPLHF.